This paragraph reports one T cell receptor beta chain. CDR1 LNHNV and CDR2 YYDKDF come from the germline V gene (reference sequence). The CDR3 has 15 amino acids. V was pared by 1 base and J by 7 bases, with 13 bases between. This specimen belongs to a study of response to subunit inactivated influenza vaccine. TCRdb ran MiXCR on the RT-PCR reads and lists one entry per CDR3 protein. The sample has 700,000 to 900,000 distinct CDR3 sequences, 21% seen once. The receptor was isolated from a man aged 50-60 years who received an inactivated influenza vaccine. The chain combines TRBV15 with TRBJ1-4; D might be TRBD1 (6 bases). Sequencing used PBMCs from blood, obtained 5 days after vaccination. CDR3 region: CATSRVGGRGEKLFF. The CDR3 DNA follows: TGTGCCACCAGCAGAGTGGGGGGGCGTGGTGAAAAACTGTTTTTT.